This is a list of T cell receptor beta chains from one sample in a study of T-cell reconstitution after alpha-beta-depleted transplantation in children. Via MiXCR, TCRdb re-called the PCR reads, giving one row per CDR3 protein. Altogether about 440,000 distinct CDR3 sequences are present, 43% being singletons, with the ten largest covering roughly a quarter. Specimen: PBMCs, collected before TCRalphabeta/CD19-depleted stem cell transplant. The receptors stem from a girl aged 2 to 10 with aplastic anemia, due to receive a stem cell transplant. Each CDR3 is given with its conserved first and last residue. D genes are given only for firm matches. Rows may omit the clone size; those that give it use once, few, many or a size class.

clone size,V gene,J gene,D gene,CDR3 DNA,CDR3 protein
-,TRBV5-1,TRBJ2-7,-,TGCGCCAGCAGCTTGGCCGACAGGCTCTTCTACGAGCAGTACTTC,CASSLADRLFYEQYF
many,TRBV18,TRBJ2-1,TRBD2,TGTGCCAGCTCACCGACACTAGCGGGAGTGGATGAGCAGTTCTTC,CASSPTLAGVDEQFF
few,TRBV5-1,TRBJ2-5,-,TGCGCCAGCAGCTTGGGGCAGGGTAAAGAGACCCAGTACTTC,CASSLGQGKETQYF
many,TRBV7-2,TRBJ2-1,TRBD1,TGTGCCAGCAGCCACGGACAGGGCACCTACAATGAGCAGTTCTTC,CASSHGQGTYNEQFF
many,TRBV5-5,TRBJ1-3,-,TGTGCCAGCAGCTTGGATCTTGGGGGGCCTGGAAACACCATATATTTT,CASSLDLGGPGNTIYF
-,TRBV5-8,TRBJ2-3,TRBD1,TGTGCCAGCAGCTTTAGACGACAGGGTACTAGCACAGATACGCAGTATTTT,CASSFRRQGTSTDTQYF
-,TRBV5-1,TRBJ2-1,TRBD1,TGCGCCAGCAGCCCCCGGGACAGGGAATCGGGGGTAAGGAATGAGCAGTTCTTC,CASSPRDRESGVRNEQFF
few,TRBV7-6,TRBJ1-5,TRBD1,TGTGCCAGCAGCTTGGAGACAGGGAAGAGCAATCAGCCCCAGCATTTT,CASSLETGKSNQPQHF
-,TRBV11-2,TRBJ2-3,-,TGTGCCAGCAGCTTAGCCTGGGGGCCTAGCGGTCTGGAGTATTTT,CASSLAWGPSGLEYF
-,TRBV7-8,TRBJ2-1,-,TGTGCCAGCAGCCCTAGGCGTGCCCTGGGGTACAATGAGCAGTTCTTC,CASSPRRALGYNEQFF
-,TRBV5-1,TRBJ2-3,TRBD2,TGCGCCAGCAGCTTGGTAGGGACTAGCGGCACAGATACGCAGTATTTT,CASSLVGTSGTDTQYF
few,TRBV6-5,TRBJ2-5,-,TGTGCCAGCAGTTACTCGGGGGGCCTTGCGACCCAGTACTTC,CASSYSGGLATQYF
many,TRBV5-1,TRBJ2-3,-,TGCGCCAGCAGCCATAGCGCGGGAATCACAGATACGCAGTATTTT,CASSHSAGITDTQYF
few,TRBV6-1,TRBJ2-7,TRBD2,TGTGCCAGCACCGGGAGGGAGCGGGACTCCTACGAGCAGTACTTC,CASTGRERDSYEQYF
few,TRBV7-6,TRBJ2-7,TRBD2,TGTGCCAGCAGCTTAAACCCGGGCGGCGGGGGGGCCCTCGAGCAGTACTTC,CASSLNPGGGGALEQYF
-,TRBV30,TRBJ2-3,TRBD1,TGTGCCTGGAGTCCCGGGACAGAAACAGATACGCAGTATTTT,CAWSPGTETDTQYF
-,TRBV20-1,TRBJ1-1,TRBD1,TGCAGTGCTAGAGATCGGCAGGGGGTTAAGGTAAACACTGAAGCTTTCTTT,CSARDRQGVKVNTEAFF
few,TRBV5-6,TRBJ2-1,TRBD1,TGTGCCAGCAGCCCTCCCTCCGGGACAGTCTACAATGAGCAGTTCTTC,CASSPPSGTVYNEQFF
few,TRBV13,TRBJ2-1,TRBD2,TGTGCCAGCAGCTCCTACACTAGCGAGACCTACAATGAGCAGTTCTTC,CASSSYTSETYNEQFF
-,TRBV6-1,TRBJ1-4,-,TGTGCCAGCAGCCCTACAGGGTACCTTGAAAAACTGTTTTTT,CASSPTGYLEKLFF
-,TRBV4-1,TRBJ1-6,-,TGCGCCAGCAGCCCTAAATTCCACGATTCACCCCTCCACTTT,CASSPKFHDSPLHF
many,TRBV5-1,TRBJ1-1,-,TGCGCCAGCAGCTTGGAGCCCGGGACCAACACTGAAGCTTTCTTT,CASSLEPGTNTEAFF
few,TRBV6-2/TRBV6-3,TRBJ1-2,-,TGTGCCAGCACCCGGACAGCCTCGTATGGCTACACCTTC,CASTRTASYGYTF
-,TRBV6-5,TRBJ1-1,TRBD1,TGTGCCAGCAGTTCTAAAACTCCTCGGACAGGGGGCATGGGGGCTTTCTTT,CASSSKTPRTGGMGAFF
many,TRBV27,TRBJ2-7,-,TGTGCCAGCAGAGAGGGAGACTACGAGCAGTACTTC,CASREGDYEQYF
-,TRBV2,TRBJ1-5,-,TGTGCCAGCAGCCGAACAGGTTGGGAGCAGCCCCAGCATTTT,CASSRTGWEQPQHF
-,TRBV29-1,TRBJ2-5,TRBD2,TGCAGCGTTGACGGGTTTCGGGGGGAAGAGACCCAGTACTTC,CSVDGFRGEETQYF
once,TRBV20-1,TRBJ2-1,-,TGCAGTGCTAGAGTAGGGACCTCCGTCCGTTACAATGAGCAGTTCTTC,CSARVGTSVRYNEQFF
-,TRBV12-3/TRBV12-4,TRBJ2-5,-,TGTGCCAGCAGTTTCATCCTCGGGCAAGAGACCCAGTACTTC,CASSFILGQETQYF
many,TRBV5-1,TRBJ1-1,-,TGCGCCAGCAGCTTGGAGGGGGGGCGCACTGAAGCTTTCTTT,CASSLEGGRTEAFF
-,TRBV5-1,TRBJ1-1,TRBD1,TGCGCCAGCAGCTGGGGGACAGGGATGAACACTGAAGCTTTCTTT,CASSWGTGMNTEAFF
once,TRBV7-8,TRBJ2-1,TRBD1,TGTGCCAGCAGCTTCAGCCTTGGGACAGGAGAGCAGTTCTTC,CASSFSLGTGEQFF
-,TRBV5-6,TRBJ2-7,-,TGTGCCAGCAGCTTGCGACCCACCCCTACCTACGAGCAGTACTTC,CASSLRPTPTYEQYF
few,TRBV20-1,TRBJ2-1,TRBD2,TGCAGTGCTAGAGAGGACGGGGGGTCCACGAGGAAGGAGCAGTTCTTC,CSAREDGGSTRKEQFF
-,TRBV3-1,TRBJ2-4,-,TGTGCCGGCAGTGCCCTTGCCAAAAACATTCAGTACTTC,CAGSALAKNIQYF
-,TRBV5-1,TRBJ2-7,TRBD1,TGCGCCAGCAGCCATAGACAGGGGGCTGAAGAGCAGTACTTC,CASSHRQGAEEQYF
few,TRBV4-1,TRBJ2-5,TRBD2,TGCGCCAGCAGCCAAGAAGAGCCTAGCGGGGCCTACCAAGAGACCCAGTACTTC,CASSQEEPSGAYQETQYF
-,TRBV15,TRBJ1-5,-,TGTGCCACCAGCAGGGGGCTAAGTAATCAGCCCCAGCATTTT,CATSRGLSNQPQHF
-,TRBV5-1,TRBJ2-3,TRBD2,TGCGCCAGCAGCCTACCTAGCGGGGGGCCCCCCTCGCAGTATTTT,CASSLPSGGPPSQYF
-,TRBV7-9,TRBJ1-1,-,TGTGCCAGCAGCTTAGTCGGGGTGGGGGAAAACACTGAAGCTTTCTTT,CASSLVGVGENTEAFF
-,TRBV3-1,TRBJ2-5,-,TGTGCCAGCAGCCAAGTTGTGGCGAAAGAGACCCAGTACTTC,CASSQVVAKETQYF
many,TRBV3-1,TRBJ1-2,-,TGTGCCAGCAGCCAAAGGGTCACCTATGGCTACACCTTC,CASSQRVTYGYTF
-,TRBV5-4,TRBJ2-5,TRBD2,TGTGCCAGCACCGCGACTAGCGAGGTCGAGACCCAGTACTTC,CASTATSEVETQYF
-,TRBV29-1,TRBJ2-7,-,TGCAGCCCCGGTGACAGACCCTACGAGCAGTACTTC,CSPGDRPYEQYF
many,TRBV4-1,TRBJ2-7,-,TGCGCCAGCAGCCCCGGGACAACCTACGAGCAGTACTTC,CASSPGTTYEQYF
-,TRBV7-2,TRBJ2-5,TRBD2,TGTGCCAGCAGCCCGGGACTAGCGGGGGGTCAAGAGACCCAGTACTTC,CASSPGLAGGQETQYF
many,TRBV5-1,TRBJ2-1,TRBD2,TGCGCCAGCAGCTTGGAGAGGACTAGCGGGAGTCCATGGGGTAACGATGAGCAGTTCTTC,CASSLERTSGSPWGNDEQFF
-,TRBV10-3,TRBJ2-5,TRBD2,TGTGCCATCAGTGAGTCGGGGAGCGGGAGGCGAGAGACCCAGTACTTC,CAISESGSGRRETQYF
-,TRBV3-1,TRBJ1-5,-,TGTGCCAGCAGCCAAGGCTGGGCGAGCAATCAGCCCCAGCATTTT,CASSQGWASNQPQHF
many,TRBV18,TRBJ1-5,TRBD1,TGTGCCAGCTCACCACCTGGACAGGGTCCCGGCACAGGCAATCAGCCCCAGCATTTT,CASSPPGQGPGTGNQPQHF
few,TRBV7-3,TRBJ1-3,-,TGTGCCAGCAGCTTAAAAGGGGCCCGAGACACCATATATTTT,CASSLKGARDTIYF
-,TRBV4-2,TRBJ2-5,TRBD2,TGTGCCAGCAGCCAAAGTAGCGGGAGGGCGGGTCTGGAGACCCAGTACTTC,CASSQSSGRAGLETQYF